This T cell receptor (beta chain) was obtained from a study of T cells in Graves' hyperthyroidism and ophthalmopathy. This clonotype was seen a few times. RNA transcripts gave rise to amplified TCR beta CDR3 regions. TCR CDR3 underwent first-round RT-PCR with the HTBI primer set. TCRdb reprocessed the multiplex PCR reads with MiXCR, giving one entry per CDR3 protein. Found here are about 200,000 distinct CDR3 sequences, around 17% of them singletons; the top ten hold roughly 55%. The sample comprised blood. This receptor was taken from a woman aged 45-60 years with Graves' hyperthyroidism.

CDR3: CASRGGRTQETQYF. The CDR3 region has the DNA TGTGCCAGCAGAGGGGGGAGGACCCAAGAGACCCAGTACTTC. The rearrangement joins TRBV7-8 to TRBJ2-5; D could derive from TRBD1 or TRBD2 (6 bases each). Trimming removed 6 bases at V and 1 base at J, with 12 bases between. This CDR3 is 14 amino acids long. The germline V gene has CDR1 SGHVS and CDR2 FQNEAQ.